Shown below are 23 T cell receptor beta chains from a single sample sequenced in a study of shared clonotypes between healthy human individuals. The method was immunoSEQ multiplex PCR; TCRdb's version includes in-frame clones alone and lacks a portion of them. The profile covers 1,500,000 or so clones, with 98% to 99% appearing a single time and about 0.35% taken by the ten largest. Source material: naive CD4+ T cells sorted from blood. As for subset: CD45RA+ positively selected. All receptors derive from a man younger than 40 in good health.

V gene TRBV6-1 combines with J gene TRBJ2-2; TRBD1 agrees at 9 bases. Germline assignment: CDR1 MNHNS and CDR2 SASEGT. The CDR3 is made up of 14 amino acids. Germline trimming cut 4 bases from V and 6 bases from J; bases unmatched to any gene: 3. The CDR3: CASSAWTGAGELFF. CDR3 nucleotide sequence: TGTGCCAGCAGTGCCTGGACAGGGGCCGGGGAGCTGTTTTTT.

J is TRBJ2-7 and V is TRBV27; D is undetermined. V was pared by 7 bases and J by 7 bases, with 23 bases between. The CDR3 is made up of 15 amino acids. Germline V lookup: CDR1 MNHEY, CDR2 SMNVEV (reference sequence). CDR3 protein: CASTPLPGPSMEQYF. The CDR3 nucleotides read TGTGCCAGCACTCCTCTGCCGGGCCCATCCATGGAGCAGTACTTC.

This chain uses TRBV4-3 with TRBJ2-7; the match to TRBD2 covers 10 bases. Looked up from germline, CDR1 is LGHNA and CDR2 is YSLEER. This CDR3 contains 17 residues. V lost 2 bases and J lost 5; bases outside the gene matches: 12. This chain's CDR3 is CASSQKLAGVLVNEQYF. The CDR3 nucleotides are TGCGCCAGCAGCCAAAAGCTAGCGGGGGTTCTGGTAAACGAGCAGTACTTC.

V and J are TRBV10-3 and TRBJ2-7; D may match TRBD1 or TRBD2 (5 bases each). CDR1 is ENHRY, CDR2 SYGVKD, per germline. V was pared by 4 bases and J by 6 bases, with 16 bases between. The CDR3 covers 14 residues. CDR3 amino acids: CAISGQAVGTEQYF. For the CDR3, the DNA is TGTGCCATCAGTGGGCAGGCCGTTGGGACCGAGCAGTACTTC.

J is TRBJ1-1 and V is TRBV11-3; D remains unclear. There are 13 residues in the CDR3. In germline, CDR1 is SGHNT, CDR2 YENEEA. The V and J ends lost 3 bases and 10 bases respectively, with 15 bases between them. CDR3 DNA sequence: TGTGCCAGCAGCTTCGGGTTTACGGGGTCAGCTTTCTTT. Translating gives CASSFGFTGSAFF.

The rearrangement links TRBV5-1 to TRBJ2-1; possible D gene TRBD1, 6 bases. Germline V lookup: CDR1 SGHRS, CDR2 YFSETQ. The CDR3 sequence is 15 residues long. The germline V and J ends were trimmed by 4 bases and 3 bases, with 14 bases remaining between them. CDR3 in amino acids: CASSEQGLNYNEQFF. The CDR3 nucleotides are TGCGCCAGCAGCGAACAGGGATTGAACTACAATGAGCAGTTCTTC. Full variable domain (rest looked up from reference TRBV5-1 and TRBJ2-1): KAGVTQTPRYLIKTRGQQVTLSCSPISGHRSVSWYQQTPGQGLQFLFEYFSETQRNKGNFPGRFSGRQFSNSRSEMNVSTLELGDSALYLCASSEQGLNYNEQFFGPGTRLTVL.

The J gene is TRBJ2-1, the V gene TRBV5-1; 8 nucleotides align to TRBD2. This CDR3 is built from 15 residues. The trim removed 0 bases at V and 5 bases at J, leaving 4 bases unmatched. The germline V gene encodes CDR1 SGHRS and CDR2 YFSETQ. The CDR3 region has the DNA TGCGCCAGCAGCTTGGAGGGAGCGGGAGACAATGAGCAGTTCTTC. Translation: CASSLEGAGDNEQFF.

The chain is built from TRBV2 and TRBJ1-1; unclear D gene. In germline, CDR1 is SNHLY, CDR2 FYNNEI. CDR3 length: 13 residues. V was cut by 4 bases and J by 5 bases, with 11 bases left in between. This chain's CDR3 is CASSVFVGTEAFF. As DNA, the CDR3 is TGTGCCAGCAGTGTTTTTGTCGGTACTGAAGCTTTCTTT.

The chain is built from TRBV11-2 and TRBJ1-3; D unclear. The CDR3 length is 16 residues. V was trimmed by 1 base and J by 2 bases, leaving 12 bases between them. CDR1 SGHAT and CDR2 FQNNGV come from the germline V gene. The CDR3 loop is CASSLGPTGTGNTIYF. CDR3 bases: TGTGCCAGCAGCTTAGGACCGACGGGGACTGGAAACACCATATATTTT.

The CDR3 DNA reads TGCGCCAGCAGGTCCGGGGGTCTGCTCGAGCAGTACTTC. As protein: CASRSGGLLEQYF. The rearrangement links TRBV5-1 to TRBJ2-7; weak D call: TRBD2 (6 bases). Germline V lookup: CDR1 SGHRS, CDR2 YFSETQ. The CDR3 has 13 residues. V lost 5 bases and J lost 6, with 15 bases in between.

The chain has TRBV11-2 and TRBJ1-5; TRBD1 matches at 8 bases. The CDR3 is 15 amino acids. Germline-derived CDR1 and CDR2 are SGHAT and FQNNGV. J was trimmed by 4 bases and V by 1 base; bases with no gene match: 3. CDR3: CASSLGGTGNQPQHF. CDR3 DNA sequence: TGTGCCAGCAGCTTAGGGGGGACAGGAAATCAGCCCCAGCATTTT.

V usage is TRBV7-9 and J usage is TRBJ1-1; the D is unclear. Germline values: CDR1 SEHNR, CDR2 FQNEAQ (reference sequence). The CDR3 is 14 residues long. Trimming pared 5 bases from V and 2 bases from J, leaving 12 bases between. The CDR3, as DNA: TGTGCCAGCAGCGCCCAGGTATATAACACTGAAGCTTTCTTT. It yields the protein CASSAQVYNTEAFF.

This clone appeared once. V is TRBV2 and J is TRBJ2-1, with D possibly being TRBD1 (6 bases). This CDR3 region has 10 residues. Germline CDR1 reads SNHLY; CDR2 reads FYNNEI. Trimming removed 8 bases at V and 12 bases at J, with 11 bases between. CDR3 DNA sequence: TGTGCCAGCGGCACAGGGTCGCAGTTCTTC. Its translation: CASGTGSQFF.

The V gene is TRBV29-1, the J gene TRBJ1-2; 7 bases agree with TRBD1. This CDR3 spans 13 amino acids. V lost 6 bases to trimming and J lost 1 base; unmatched junction nucleotides: 5. Germline V gene sequence: CDR1 SQVTM, CDR2 ANQGSEA. CDR3 region: CSVGQINNYGYTF. The CDR3 DNA reads as TGCAGCGTGGGACAGATTAATAACTATGGCTACACCTTC.

The CDR3 is CASSQPSIRSGNTIYF. CDR3 in DNA: TGCGCCAGCAGCCAACCCTCCATTCGCTCTGGAAACACCATATATTTT. The chain combines TRBV4-1 with TRBJ1-3; D is unresolved. V lost 2 bases to trimming and J lost 0 bases, with 11 bases between them. Germline loops: CDR1 MGHRA, CDR2 YSYEKL. The CDR3 runs 16 residues.

Comment on this clone: Other DNA sequences in this sample translate to the same CDR3. This chain connects TRBV5-1 to TRBJ1-4, with D maybe TRBD1 (5 bases). Germline V gives CDR1 SGHRS, CDR2 YFSETQ. CDR3 size: 14 residues. Trimming removed 4 bases from V and 2 bases from J, with 9 bases in between. The DNA of the CDR3 is TGCGCCAGCAGCGTCGGGGGGACTAATGAAAAACTGTTTTTT. This translates into CASSVGGTNEKLFF. The full variable domain, its missing parts supplied by reference TRBV5-1 and TRBJ1-4, is KAGVTQTPRYLIKTRGQQVTLSCSPISGHRSVSWYQQTPGQGLQFLFEYFSETQRNKGNFPGRFSGRQFSNSRSEMNVSTLELGDSALYLCASSVGGTNEKLFFGSGTQLSVL.

This rearrangement joins TRBV4-3 to TRBJ2-5, with 10 bases identical to TRBD2. CDR1 and CDR2 from the germline V gene are LGHNA and YSLEER. The ends lost 1 base at V and 5 bases at J; junction bases unmatched: 7. This CDR3 has 16 amino acids. The CDR3 reads CASSQAIAGGWETQYF. Written as DNA, the CDR3 is TGCGCCAGCAGCCAAGCAATAGCGGGAGGCTGGGAGACCCAGTACTTC.

This chain connects TRBV19 to TRBJ2-1; 8 nucleotides agree with TRBD2. Germline V gives CDR1 LNHDA, CDR2 SQIVND (reference sequence). The CDR3 runs to 14 residues. Germline trimming cut 3 bases from V and 8 bases from J; bases unmatched to any gene: 6. CDR3 protein: CASSIKVTSDEQFF. The CDR3 DNA reads as TGTGCCAGTAGTATTAAAGTGACTAGCGATGAGCAGTTCTTC.

The chain joins TRBV4-2 to TRBJ2-3; D possibly corresponds to TRBD1 (7 bases). The germline V and J ends were trimmed by 4 bases and 5 bases, with 16 bases remaining between them. The germline V gene encodes CDR1 LGHNA and CDR2 YNFKEQ. CDR3 length: 15 residues. The DNA for the CDR3 is TGTGCCAGCAGCCCATCAGACAGGGAGGTAGATACGCAGTATTTT. Its protein is CASSPSDREVDTQYF.

The chain combines TRBV6-1 with TRBJ1-2, with D unresolved. The germline gives CDR1 MNHNS, CDR2 SASEGT. There are 14 residues in the CDR3. V was cut by 7 bases and J by 5 bases, with 17 bases left in between. CDR3 region: CASIPAKGVYGYTF. The CDR3 DNA sequence: TGTGCCAGCATCCCGGCCAAAGGAGTTTATGGCTACACCTTC.

The V gene is TRBV30, the J gene TRBJ1-1; D unresolved. This CDR3 has 12 residues. The V end lost 0 bases, the J end lost 11 bases, and 13 bases lay between the germline ends. Germline V gene data show CDR1 as GTSNPN and CDR2 as SVGIG (reference sequence). The CDR3 DNA reads TGTGCCTGGAGTGTCCCCGCTCTGAGGGCTTTCTTT. Translated: CAWSVPALRAFF. Full variable domain (missing parts from reference TRBV30 and TRBJ1-1): SQTIHQWPATLVQPVGSPLSLECTVEGTSNPNLYWYRQAAGRGLQLLFYSVGIGQISSEVPQNLSASRPQDRQFILSSKKLLLSDSGFYLCAWSVPALRAFFGQGTRLTVV.

The chain is built from TRBV6-1 and TRBJ1-5, with a possible D match to TRBD1 (5 bases). The CDR3 is 15 amino acids. V was pared by 9 bases and J by 4 bases, with 19 bases between. CDR1 MNHNS and CDR2 SASEGT come from the germline V gene. The CDR3: CASHNPGLRNQPQHF. The CDR3 bases are TGTGCCAGTCACAACCCGGGACTCCGGAATCAGCCCCAGCATTTT.

The gene calls are TRBV6-1 and TRBJ1-1; D is uncertain. The germline CDR1 and CDR2 sequences are MNHNS and SASEGT. The CDR3 has 13 residues. V was pared by 1 base and J by 7 bases, with 10 bases between. In nucleotides, the CDR3 is TGTGCCAGCAGTGAAGGTTATGTAGGTGAAGCTTTCTTT. This translates into CASSEGYVGEAFF.